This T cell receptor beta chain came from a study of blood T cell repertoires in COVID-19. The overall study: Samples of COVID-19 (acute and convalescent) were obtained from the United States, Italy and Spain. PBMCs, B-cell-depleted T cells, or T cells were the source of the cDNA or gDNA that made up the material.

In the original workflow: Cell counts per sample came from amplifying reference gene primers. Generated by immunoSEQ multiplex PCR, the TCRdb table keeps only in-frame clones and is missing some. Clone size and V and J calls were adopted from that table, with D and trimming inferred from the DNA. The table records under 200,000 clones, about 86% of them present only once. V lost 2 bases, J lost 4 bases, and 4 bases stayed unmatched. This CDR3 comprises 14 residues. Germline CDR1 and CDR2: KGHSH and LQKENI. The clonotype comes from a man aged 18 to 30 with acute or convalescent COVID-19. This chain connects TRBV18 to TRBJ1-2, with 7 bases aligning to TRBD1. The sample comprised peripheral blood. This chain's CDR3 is CASSPEQGPYGYTF. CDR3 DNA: TGTGCCAGCTCACCAGAACAGGGGCCCTATGGCTACACCTTC.